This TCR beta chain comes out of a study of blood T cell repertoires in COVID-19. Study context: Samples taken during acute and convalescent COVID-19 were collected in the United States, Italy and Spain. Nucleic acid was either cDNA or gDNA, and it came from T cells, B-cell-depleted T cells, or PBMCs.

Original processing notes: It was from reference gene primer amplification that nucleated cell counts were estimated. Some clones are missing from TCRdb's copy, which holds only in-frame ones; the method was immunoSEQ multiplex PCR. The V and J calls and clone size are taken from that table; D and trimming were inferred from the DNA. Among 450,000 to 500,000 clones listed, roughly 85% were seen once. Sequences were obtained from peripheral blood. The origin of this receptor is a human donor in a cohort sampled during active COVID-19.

The CDR3 DNA reads TGTGCCAGCAGCTTAGTGGGGGTACAGGGACGGAGCACAGATACGCAGTATTTT. Protein: CASSLVGVQGRSTDTQYF. The chain links TRBV7-2 to TRBJ2-3; D might be TRBD1 (6 bases). The germline CDR1 and CDR2 sequences are SGHTA and FQGNSA. CDR3 length: 18 residues. The V end lost 1 base, the J end lost 0 bases, and 17 bases lay between the germline ends.